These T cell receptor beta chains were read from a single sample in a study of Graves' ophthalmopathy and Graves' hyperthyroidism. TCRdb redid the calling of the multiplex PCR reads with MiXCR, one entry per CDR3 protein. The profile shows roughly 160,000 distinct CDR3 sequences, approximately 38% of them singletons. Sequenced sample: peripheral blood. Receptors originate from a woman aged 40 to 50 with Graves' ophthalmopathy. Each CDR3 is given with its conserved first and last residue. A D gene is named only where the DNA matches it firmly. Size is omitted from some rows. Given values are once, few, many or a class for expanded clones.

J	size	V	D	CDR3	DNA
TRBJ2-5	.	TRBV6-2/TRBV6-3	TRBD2	CASSLGTSGSAETQYF	TGTGCCAGCAGTCTTGGGACTAGCGGGAGCGCGGAGACCCAGTACTTC
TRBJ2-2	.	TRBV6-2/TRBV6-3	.	CASSHRGGTGELFF	TGTGCCAGCAGTCACAGGGGGGGCACCGGGGAGCTGTTTTTT
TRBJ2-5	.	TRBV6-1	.	CASSESGRGETQYF	TGTGCCAGCAGTGAATCGGGCAGGGGCGAGACCCAGTACTTC
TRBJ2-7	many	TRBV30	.	CARDGSSYEQYF	TGTGCCCGCGACGGCAGCTCCTACGAGCAGTACTTC
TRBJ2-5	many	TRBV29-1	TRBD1	CSVSLTGGLQETQYF	TGCAGCGTCTCATTGACAGGGGGCCTCCAAGAGACCCAGTACTTC
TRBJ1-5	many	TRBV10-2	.	CASSDAGQPQHF	TGCGCCAGCAGTGATGCTGGTCAGCCCCAGCATTTT
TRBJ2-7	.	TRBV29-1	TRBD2	CSVTGRLAGTYEQYF	TGCAGCGTCACCGGGAGGCTAGCGGGAACATACGAGCAGTACTTC
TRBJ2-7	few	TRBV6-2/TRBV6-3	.	CASSYYGYEQYF	TGTGCCAGCAGTTACTATGGTTACGAGCAGTACTTC
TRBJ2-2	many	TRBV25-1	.	CASSDAKATGELFF	TGTGCCAGCAGTGACGCTAAAGCCACCGGGGAGCTGTTTTTT
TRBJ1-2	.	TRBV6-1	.	CASSADGTLYGYTF	TGTGCCAGCAGTGCCGACGGAACATTGTATGGCTACACCTTC
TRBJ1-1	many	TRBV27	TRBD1	CASSLTGVVNTEAFF	TGTGCCAGCAGCTTGACAGGGGTGGTGAACACTGAAGCTTTCTTT
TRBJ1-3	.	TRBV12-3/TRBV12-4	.	CASETSGNTIYF	TGTGCCAGTGAAACCTCTGGAAACACCATATATTTT
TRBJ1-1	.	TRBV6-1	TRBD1	CASNPDRATEAFF	TGTGCCAGCAACCCCGACAGGGCCACTGAAGCTTTCTTT
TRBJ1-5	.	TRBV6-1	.	CASSEEKGRIGNQPQHF	TGTGCCAGCAGTGAAGAAAAGGGGAGGATAGGCAATCAGCCCCAGCATTTT
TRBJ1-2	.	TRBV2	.	CASSEVDFGYGYTF	TGTGCCAGCAGTGAAGTGGATTTTGGCTATGGCTACACCTTC
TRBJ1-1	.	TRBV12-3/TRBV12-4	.	CASSLVVAPLEAFF	TGTGCCAGCAGTTTAGTAGTGGCTCCACTTGAAGCTTTCTTT
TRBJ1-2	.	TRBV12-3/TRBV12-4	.	CASSSAGLYGYTF	TGTGCCAGCAGTTCCGCAGGTCTCTATGGCTACACCTTC
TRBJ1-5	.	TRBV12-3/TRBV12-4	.	CASSLSNSPNQPQHF	TGTGCCAGCAGTTTGTCGAATAGCCCTAATCAGCCCCAGCATTTT
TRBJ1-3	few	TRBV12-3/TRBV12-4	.	CASSPPPGVRNTIYF	TGTGCCAGCAGCCCTCCGCCGGGAGTACGAAACACCATATATTTT
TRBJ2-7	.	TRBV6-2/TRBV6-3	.	CASLRVGDYEQYF	TGTGCCAGCCTTAGGGTAGGGGACTACGAGCAGTACTTC
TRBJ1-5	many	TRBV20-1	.	CSASAGYSNQPQHF	TGCAGTGCTAGCGCAGGATATAGCAATCAGCCCCAGCATTTT
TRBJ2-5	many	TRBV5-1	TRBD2	CASMRRGAETQYF	TGCGCCAGCATGAGGCGGGGGGCGGAGACCCAGTACTTC
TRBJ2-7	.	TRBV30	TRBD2	CAWSKDSGRLEQYF	TGTGCCTGGAGTAAGGATAGCGGGAGGTTAGAGCAGTACTTC
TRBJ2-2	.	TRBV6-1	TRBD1	CASRAGQVRTGELFF	TGTGCCAGCAGGGCCGGACAGGTCAGAACCGGGGAGCTGTTTTTT
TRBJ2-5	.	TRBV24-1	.	CATAQDRRIQETQYF	TGTGCCACCGCCCAGGACAGACGTATACAAGAGACCCAGTACTTC
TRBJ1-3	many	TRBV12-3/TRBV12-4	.	CASSLVRPSSGNTIYF	TGTGCCAGCAGTTTGGTCAGGCCTAGCTCTGGAAACACCATATATTTT
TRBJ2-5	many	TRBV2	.	CASKGQQETQYF	TGTGCCAGCAAAGGACAGCAAGAGACCCAGTACTTC
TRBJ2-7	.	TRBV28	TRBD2	CASSYGLAEGRAYEQYF	TGTGCCAGCAGTTACGGACTAGCGGAGGGGAGGGCCTACGAGCAGTACTTC
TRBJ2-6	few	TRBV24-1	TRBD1	CATGNGTGGFPGANVLTF	TGTGCCACCGGAAACGGGACAGGGGGATTCCCTGGGGCCAACGTCCTGACTTTC
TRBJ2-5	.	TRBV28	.	CASSSMGAGIYQETQYF	TGTGCCAGCAGTTCCATGGGGGCGGGAATCTACCAAGAGACCCAGTACTTC
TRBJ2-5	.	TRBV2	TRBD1	CASASGTEETQYF	TGTGCCAGCGCCTCCGGGACAGAAGAGACCCAGTACTTC
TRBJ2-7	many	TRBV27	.	CASSSAAVSYEQYF	TGTGCCAGCAGTTCCGCCGCGGTTTCCTACGAGCAGTACTTC
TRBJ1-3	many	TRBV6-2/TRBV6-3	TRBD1	CASRPLQGVSSGNTIYF	TGTGCCAGCAGACCACTACAGGGGGTGAGCTCTGGAAACACCATATATTTT
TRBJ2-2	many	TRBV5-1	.	CASSLGGQPGTGELFF	TGCGCCAGCAGCTTGGGGGGACAACCGGGGACCGGGGAGCTGTTTTTT
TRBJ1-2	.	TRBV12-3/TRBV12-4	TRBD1	CASSPRDRVGYGYTF	TGTGCCAGCAGCCCGCGAGACAGGGTGGGCTATGGCTACACCTTC
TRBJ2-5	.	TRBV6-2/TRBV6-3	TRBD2	CASSYSSSGQETQYF	TGTGCCAGCAGTTACTCGTCTAGCGGCCAAGAGACCCAGTACTTC
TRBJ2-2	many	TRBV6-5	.	CASKPGAGELFF	TGTGCCAGTAAACCGGGAGCCGGGGAGCTGTTTTTT
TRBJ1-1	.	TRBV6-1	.	CASSPPGGNTEAFF	TGTGCCAGCAGCCCGCCCGGGGGGAACACTGAAGCTTTCTTT
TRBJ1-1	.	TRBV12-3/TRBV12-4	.	CASTSGTEAFF	TGTGCCAGCACCTCGGGGACTGAAGCTTTCTTT
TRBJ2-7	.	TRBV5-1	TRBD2	CASSGLALYEQYF	TGCGCCAGCAGTGGACTAGCGTTGTACGAGCAGTACTTC
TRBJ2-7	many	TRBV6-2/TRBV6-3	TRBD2	CASRPAGGREQYF	TGTGCCAGCAGGCCCGCGGGGGGCCGGGAGCAGTACTTC
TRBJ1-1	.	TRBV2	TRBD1	CASSGTGGTNTEAFF	TGTGCCAGCAGTGGGACAGGGGGGACCAACACTGAAGCTTTCTTT
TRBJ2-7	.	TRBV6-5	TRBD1	CASSYSPGQGVEQYF	TGTGCCAGCAGTTACTCCCCGGGACAGGGTGTCGAGCAGTACTTC
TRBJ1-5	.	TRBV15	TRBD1	CATSEDRVPAQPQHF	TGTGCCACCAGCGAGGACAGGGTCCCTGCGCAGCCCCAGCATTTT
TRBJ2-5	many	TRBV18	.	CASSPPAARRGYQETQYF	TGTGCCAGCTCACCACCGGCGGCGCGGAGGGGCTACCAAGAGACCCAGTACTTC
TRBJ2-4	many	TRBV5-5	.	CASSLEPMDSNIQYF	TGTGCCAGCAGCTTGGAACCAATGGACAGCAACATTCAGTACTTC
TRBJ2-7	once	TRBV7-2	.	CASSPYLGYEQYF	TGTGCCAGCAGCCCCTACCTTGGGTACGAGCAGTACTTC
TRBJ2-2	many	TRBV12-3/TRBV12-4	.	CASSSQGGSNTGELFF	TGTGCCAGCAGTTCACAGGGAGGCTCGAACACCGGGGAGCTGTTTTTT
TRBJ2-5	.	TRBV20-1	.	CSARVSQDTQYF	TGCAGTGCTAGAGTTTCCCAAGACACCCAGTACTTC
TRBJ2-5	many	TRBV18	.	CASSPPGAAVETQYF	TGTGCCAGCTCACCACCGGGGGCGGCTGTGGAGACCCAGTACTTC
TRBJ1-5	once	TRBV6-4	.	CASRPGQSYSNQPQHF	TGTGCCAGCAGACCTGGACAGTCCTATAGCAATCAGCCCCAGCATTTT
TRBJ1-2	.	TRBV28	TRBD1	CASRGTGGGYGYTF	TGTGCCAGCAGAGGGACAGGGGGTGGCTATGGCTACACCTTC
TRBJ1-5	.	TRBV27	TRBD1	CASSKGTGRLNQPQHF	TGTGCCAGCAGTAAAGGGACAGGACGACTGAATCAGCCCCAGCATTTT
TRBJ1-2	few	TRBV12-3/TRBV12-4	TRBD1	CASSLAGTGGNYGYTF	TGTGCCAGCAGTTTAGCGGGGACAGGGGGCAACTATGGCTACACCTTC